The clone carrying this T cell receptor (beta chain) was picked up many times. Its antigen remains unknown. This specimen comes from a study of identical twins. Whole-study findings and limits: Cord blood beta clonotypes present at high abundance carried fewer insertions; no such pattern appeared in memory repertoires.

The germline V gene encodes CDR1 MNHEY and CDR2 SMNVEV (reference sequence). This CDR3 contains 17 residues. V lost 0 bases, J lost 11 bases, and 12 bases stayed unmatched. A universal primer binding site was introduced by template switching. The final cDNA contained unique molecular identifiers. Each CDR3 protein gets one entry after TCRdb re-called the 5' RACE reads with MiXCR. The sample has 200,000 to 300,000 distinct CDR3 sequences; about 13% are singletons. The sample was also linked to a second study, of yellow fever vaccine responses in identical twins.

The source is a woman under 30 in good health. J is TRBJ2-1 and V is TRBV27; 11 bases are shared with TRBD2. Sequencing was performed on memory (CD45RO+) T cells sorted from blood. CDR3 sequence: CASSLSGPSGGPRKQFF. The CDR3 DNA reads as TGTGCCAGCAGTTTATCGGGTCCTAGCGGGGGGCCCAGAAAGCAGTTCTTC.